Listed here are 22 T cell receptor beta chains from one sample, sequenced in a study of T cells in localized non-small cell lung cancer. Clones were read by immunoSEQ multiplex PCR, and TCRdb kept only the in-frame ones, dropping some. This sample has 1,300 to 1,500 clones, with 22% found just once. The starting material was lung tumor tissue, obtained before any cancer treatment. Receptors were obtained from a female donor older than 55 with stage II squamous cell lung carcinoma.

The chain has TRBV6-8 and TRBJ2-2; 8 nucleotides agree with TRBD2. Germline CDR1 MNHGY, CDR2 SAAAGT. This CDR3 spans 15 amino acids. With V trimmed by 7 bases and J by 4 bases, 8 bases remained unmatched. CDR3 in amino acids: CASTRRLASTGELFF. CDR3 sequence (DNA): TGTGCCAGCACTAGGCGACTAGCGAGCACCGGGGAGCTGTTTTTT.

This clone ranks as medium-sized. V usage is TRBV9 and J usage is TRBJ2-3; 11 positions agree with TRBD2. The J segment lost 2 bases and the V segment lost 5 bases, leaving 16 bases of the junction unmatched. The CDR3 loop spans 19 amino acids. Germline CDR1 and CDR2: SGDLS and YYNGEE. The CDR3 DNA follows: TGTGCCAGCAGTGAGCCCTCGGGGCTAGCGGGAGGACCCACAGATACGCAGTATTTT. Its translation is CASSEPSGLAGGPTDTQYF.

This clone is deemed medium-sized (0.01 to 0.1%). V and J are TRBV9 and TRBJ2-2, with a tentative D call TRBD2 (5 bases). Germline V gene data show CDR1 as SGDLS and CDR2 as YYNGEE. The CDR3 length is 15 residues. The V end lost 3 bases, the J end lost 2 bases, and 11 bases lay between the germline ends. The CDR3 DNA sequence: TGTGCCAGCAGCGACCGGGAAGTCAACACCGGGGAGCTGTTTTTT. It encodes CASSDREVNTGELFF. Full variable domain (missing parts from reference TRBV9 and TRBJ2-2): DSGVTQTPKHLITATGQRVTLRCSPRSGDLSVYWYQQSLDQGLQFLIQYYNGEERAKGNILERFSAQQFPDLHSELNLSSLELGDSALYFCASSDREVNTGELFFGEGSRLTVL.

The rearrangement joins TRBV29-1 to TRBJ2-2; D may be TRBD1 (6 bases). With 4 bases removed from V and 7 bases from J, the gap between germline ends came to 13 bases. The CDR3 is 13 residues long. CDR1 and CDR2 (germline): SQVTM, ANQGSEA. CDR3 bases: TGCAGCGTTGCAGCAGGGGAAGACGGGGAGCTGTTTTTT. Its translation is CSVAAGEDGELFF.

This clone is medium-sized. The J gene is TRBJ2-1, the V gene TRBV11-3; 7 nucleotides agree with TRBD2. Germline V gene lookup returns CDR1 SGHNT and CDR2 YENEEA. The CDR3 is 15 amino acids. V shed 4 bases and J 0 bases; nucleotides not matched to a gene: 3. Here the CDR3 DNA reads TGTGCCAGCAGCTCTAGCGGAAGCTCCTACAATGAGCAGTTCTTC. This sequence encodes CASSSSGSSYNEQFF.

In its sample, this clone was seen a few times. The chain joins TRBV11-3 to TRBJ2-3; D is possibly TRBD2 (5 bases). The V gene's germline CDR1 is SGHNT and CDR2 YENEEA. This CDR3 is built from 14 residues. V dropped 3 bases and J dropped 1 base, with 8 bases sitting between them. The CDR3 sequence is CASSLRRGTDTQYF. The CDR3 DNA follows: TGTGCCAGCAGCTTGCGGCGGGGCACAGATACGCAGTATTTT.

This sequence joins TRBV15 and TRBJ1-2; the match to TRBD1 covers 7 bases. V was pared by 0 bases and J by 8 bases, with 6 bases of the junction left unmatched. The germline V gene encodes CDR1 LNHNV and CDR2 YYDKDF (reference sequence). The CDR3 is 14 residues long. The CDR3 DNA is TGTGCCACCAGCAGAGAGTACAGGGGCCGCGGCTACACCTTC. This gives the protein CATSREYRGRGYTF.

The chain carries TRBV19 and TRBJ1-3; unclear D gene. Germline V lookup: CDR1 LNHDA, CDR2 SQIVND (reference sequence). This CDR3 has 14 residues. V lost 5 bases, J lost 0 bases, and 8 bases lay in between. CDR3 residues: CASSQDLSGNTIYF. The CDR3 nucleotides read TGTGCCAGTAGTCAGGACCTCTCTGGAAACACCATATATTTT.

This sequence joins TRBV18 and TRBJ1-5, with 9 bases that match TRBD1. In germline, CDR1 is KGHSH, CDR2 LQKENI. The V and J ends lost 4 bases and 14 bases, in that order; junction bases with no gene match: 15. CDR3 length: 15 residues. CDR3 nucleotide sequence: TGTGCCAGCTCACGTTCCGGGACAGGGTCCTTACAAAAGCATTTT. It is translated as CASSRSGTGSLQKHF.

The J gene is TRBJ2-4, the V gene TRBV18; D unresolved. CDR3 length: 17 residues. Deletions cut 0 bases from V and 0 bases from J, with 12 bases between. Germline-derived CDR1 and CDR2 are KGHSH and LQKENI. The CDR3 protein is CASSPPKGTTAKNIQYF. In DNA, the CDR3 is TGTGCCAGCTCACCACCGAAGGGAACTACAGCCAAAAACATTCAGTACTTC.

A few counts support this clone. The chain couples TRBV6-8 to TRBJ2-7; 9 nucleotides align to TRBD2. Germline CDR1 MNHGY, CDR2 SAAAGT. The CDR3 extends over 13 amino acids. CDR3 in amino acids: CAISAGLAHEQYV. As DNA, the CDR3 is TGTGCCATCAGTGCAGGACTAGCGCACGAGCAGTACGTC.

V gene TRBV19 combines with J gene TRBJ1-1; TRBD1 might be the D (5 bases). V was shortened by 10 bases and J by 6 bases, with 21 bases between the two germline ends. The CDR3 extends over 14 amino acids. The germline CDR1 and CDR2 sequences are LNHDA and SQIVND (reference sequence). The CDR3 here is CATTPDFDSAEAFF. In DNA, the CDR3 is TGTGCCACGACACCGGACTTCGACAGTGCTGAAGCTTTCTTT.

The chain links TRBV18 to TRBJ1-5; no clear D. The CDR3 is 15 amino acids. CDR1 KGHSH and CDR2 LQKENI come from the germline V gene. V was shortened by 1 base and J by 5 bases, with 12 bases between the two germline ends. The CDR3 nucleotides read TGTGCCAGCTCACCACGGGCGGGGAGAGATCAGCCCCAGCATTTT. Translating it yields CASSPRAGRDQPQHF. The full variable domain, rest sourced from reference TRBV18 and TRBJ1-5, is NAGVMQNPRHLVRRRGQEARLRCSPMKGHSHVYWYRQLPEEGLKFMVYLQKENIIDESGMPKERFSAEFPKEGPSILRIQQVVRGDSAAYFCASSPRAGRDQPQHFGDGTRLSIL.

The chain recombines TRBV19 with TRBJ2-7; the match to TRBD2 covers 12 bases. J was trimmed by 6 bases and V by 10 bases; bases with no gene match: 7. The CDR3 has 13 residues. Germline lookup yields CDR1 LNHDA and CDR2 SQIVND (reference sequence). The CDR3 DNA is TGTGCCACCAAACTAGCGGGAGGCCGCGAGCAGTACTTC. Its translation is CATKLAGGREQYF.

This clone has only a few counts. The chain carries TRBV9 and TRBJ2-7; 13 bases align to TRBD2. Germline V gene sequence: CDR1 SGDLS, CDR2 YYNGEE. The CDR3 runs to 15 residues. Trimming cost V 4 bases and J 5 bases; bases outside gene matches: 6. CDR3 residues: CASSPGLAGKNEQYF. CDR3 bases: TGTGCCAGCAGCCCGGGACTAGCGGGAAAGAACGAGCAGTACTTC.

The sample holds a few counts of this clone. This chain uses TRBV6-8 with TRBJ1-4, with D hard to call. Trimming stripped 10 bases from V and 0 bases from J, with 18 bases between. CDR3 length equals 16 residues. CDR1 is MNHGY and CDR2 is SAAAGT in the germline V gene. CDR3 amino acids: CATHPSSPATNEKLFF. CDR3 sequence (DNA): TGTGCCACCCATCCCTCCAGCCCGGCAACTAATGAAAAACTGTTTTTT.

The chain has TRBV29-1 and TRBJ2-7; D may be TRBD2 (5 bases). Germline lookup yields CDR1 SQVTM and CDR2 ANQGSEA. Trimming left V 3 bases short and J 6 bases short, with 12 bases between. CDR3 length: 12 residues. CDR3 sequence reads: CSVEADGVEQYF. Written as DNA, the CDR3 is TGCAGCGTTGAGGCCGACGGGGTCGAGCAGTACTTC.

The rearrangement uses TRBV6-8 and TRBJ1-1; no reliable D call. CDR1 and CDR2 from the germline V gene are MNHGY and SAAAGT. The CDR3 runs 13 residues. V dropped 7 bases and J dropped 0 bases, with 9 bases sitting between them. CDR3 nucleotide sequence: TGTGCCAGCACCTACCTAGTGAACACTGAAGCTTTCTTT. It codes for CASTYLVNTEAFF.

This clone was seen more than once but under ten times. The chain joins TRBV9 to TRBJ2-3; 10 nucleotides line up with TRBD2. CDR3 length: 16 residues. J lost 3 bases, V lost 0 bases, and 4 bases had no gene match. Germline V gene sequence: CDR1 SGDLS, CDR2 YYNGEE. For the CDR3, the DNA is TGTGCCAGCAGCGTAGAAGAAGCGGGAGGGACAGATACGCAGTATTTT. It is translated as CASSVEEAGGTDTQYF.

This clone is classed as large (0.1 to 1%). The CDR3 region is CASSAAAGGYYNEQFF. CDR3 bases: TGTGCCAGCAGTGCCGCCGCGGGGGGGTACTACAATGAGCAGTTCTTC. V gene TRBV9 combines with J gene TRBJ2-1; 9 positions match TRBD2. Germline V gives CDR1 SGDLS, CDR2 YYNGEE. The ends lost 5 bases at V and 3 bases at J; junction bases unmatched: 9. This CDR3 region has 16 residues.

This clone is categorized as large. The chain has TRBV11-3 and TRBJ2-2; TRBD1 is a possible D gene (6 bases). V lost 5 bases and J 1 base, leaving 8 bases between the germline ends. CDR3 size: 14 residues. Germline V gives CDR1 SGHNT, CDR2 YENEEA. CDR3 amino acids: CASSEGQNTGELFF. As DNA, the CDR3 is TGTGCCAGCAGCGAGGGACAGAACACCGGGGAGCTGTTTTTT.

The V and J genes are TRBV9 and TRBJ1-5; D possibly corresponds to TRBD1 (5 bases). Trimming removed 1 base from V and 6 bases from J, with 8 bases in between. Germline V gene sequence: CDR1 SGDLS, CDR2 YYNGEE. The CDR3 totals 13 residues. The CDR3 is CASSVTGAQPQHF. CDR3 in DNA: TGTGCCAGCAGCGTAACTGGGGCTCAGCCCCAGCATTTT.